These 26 T cell receptor beta chains share one sample of origin, sequenced in a study of T cell responses to AZD1222 COVID-19 vaccine. Sequencing used immunoSEQ multiplex PCR; TCRdb keeps in-frame clones, though not all of them. This sample has 130,000 or so clones; 85% to 90% occur once, and the top ten carry about 12%. Sequencing used peripheral blood, obtained on day 0 of AZD1222 vaccination. The source is an adult in good health.

V is TRBV2 and J is TRBJ1-5; TRBD1 might be the D (5 bases). V lost 5 bases and J lost 3, with 11 bases in between. The germline V gene encodes CDR1 SNHLY and CDR2 FYNNEI. This CDR3 region has 14 residues. The CDR3 DNA reads as TGTGCCAGCAGTAAGCGGGGGACCAATCAGCCCCAGCATTTT. This gives the protein CASSKRGTNQPQHF.

The chain carries TRBV19 and TRBJ1-2; weak D call: TRBD1 (6 bases). Germline-derived CDR1 and CDR2 are LNHDA and SQIVND (reference sequence). The CDR3 has 15 amino acids. The germline V and J ends were trimmed by 3 bases and 2 bases, with 13 bases remaining between them. The CDR3 coding sequence is TGTGCCAGTAGTATCTATCGGGACATGAACTATGGCTACACCTTC. It encodes CASSIYRDMNYGYTF.

The V gene is TRBV10-3, the J gene TRBJ2-5; D uncertain. This CDR3 comprises 12 residues. Per the germline V gene, CDR1 is ENHRY and CDR2 is SYGVKD. The ends were cut back, 8 bases at V and 5 bases at J, with 12 bases in the middle. CDR3: CAIAGPRETQYF. The CDR3 region has the DNA TGTGCCATCGCCGGGCCGCGGGAGACCCAGTACTTC.

The rearrangement links TRBV24-1 to TRBJ1-6, with TRBD1 matching over 8 bases. Looked up from germline, CDR1 is KGHDR and CDR2 is SFDVKD. Losses at the gene ends were 9 bases for V and 9 bases for J; bases not matched to a gene: 6. This CDR3 comprises 13 residues. The DNA of the CDR3 is TGTGCCACCCAGGGGGCCGGAGGTTCACCCCTCCACTTT. This sequence encodes CATQGAGGSPLHF.

This clone was detected a few times. The chain employs TRBV5-4 and TRBJ1-6; 9 bases match TRBD1. The germline V gene has CDR1 SGHNT and CDR2 YYREEE (reference sequence). V shed 2 bases, J shed 6 bases, and the junction held 0 bases outside the gene matches. This CDR3 has 14 residues. The CDR3 sequence: CASSLQGANSPLHF. The CDR3 region has the DNA TGTGCCAGCAGCTTACAGGGGGCTAATTCACCCCTCCACTTT.

A note on this clone: This CDR3 is also generated by other DNA sequences in the sample. CDR3 in DNA: TGTGCCAGCAGTCTCTCTAACTATGGCTACACCTTC. Translated: CASSLSNYGYTF. The chain is built from TRBV2 and TRBJ1-2; D not certain. Trimming cost V 5 bases and J 0 bases, with 4 bases left between them. This CDR3 comprises 12 residues. The V gene's germline CDR1 is SNHLY and CDR2 FYNNEI.

The chain combines TRBV9 with TRBJ2-7; unclear D gene. The V and J ends lost 0 bases and 1 base respectively, with 8 bases between them. This CDR3 is built from 14 residues. Germline loops: CDR1 SGDLS, CDR2 YYNGEE. Here the CDR3 reads CASSVAPSSYEQYF. DNA for the CDR3: TGTGCCAGCAGCGTAGCTCCTAGTTCCTACGAGCAGTACTTC.

V gene TRBV13 combines with J gene TRBJ2-5; D is perhaps TRBD1 (6 bases). Trimming stripped 5 bases from V and 9 bases from J, with 16 bases between. CDR1 is PRHDT, CDR2 FYEKMQ, per germline (reference sequence). The CDR3 length is 13 residues. Here the CDR3 reads CASSPNFKGAQYF. The CDR3 nucleotides read TGTGCCAGCAGCCCGAACTTTAAGGGGGCCCAGTACTTC.

The V gene is TRBV9, the J gene TRBJ2-3, with TRBD2 identical over 7 bases. J gave up 1 base and V 3 bases, and 14 bases lay outside the gene matches. Per the germline V gene, CDR1 is SGDLS and CDR2 is YYNGEE. The CDR3 covers 18 residues. In nucleotides, the CDR3 is TGTGCCAGCAGCGCTGAGGCGGGGGTTACAACCCGCACAGATACGCAGTATTTT. Translated, it gives CASSAEAGVTTRTDTQYF.

V usage is TRBV3-1 (or the pseudogene TRBV3-2) and J usage is TRBJ1-2, with 10 nucleotides matching TRBD1. Trimming took 3 bases from V and 5 from J; bases not matched to a gene: 6. The V gene's germline CDR1 is LGHDT and CDR2 YNNKEL (reference sequence). The CDR3 is 15 amino acids. The CDR3 spells CASSQRDRGSYGYTF. CDR3 nucleotide sequence: TGTGCCAGCAGCCAGAGGGACAGGGGAAGTTATGGCTACACCTTC.

This chain links TRBV6-6 with TRBJ1-5; tentative D call: TRBD1 (6 bases). V dropped 4 bases and J dropped 4 bases, with 8 bases sitting between them. Germline loops: CDR1 MNHNY, CDR2 SVGAGI (reference sequence). The CDR3 length is 13 residues. The CDR3, as DNA: TGTGCCAGCAGTTCAGGGGAAAATCAGCCCCAGCATTTT. Amino acids: CASSSGENQPQHF.

With regard to this clone: Other DNA sequences in this specimen translate into the identical CDR3. This rearrangement joins TRBV5-6 to TRBJ2-7; D is unclear. Germline-derived CDR1 and CDR2 are SGHDT and YYEEEE. V shed 0 bases and J shed 4 bases, with 5 bases lying between them. The CDR3 runs to 12 residues. CDR3 residues: CASSLVGYEQYF. CDR3 coding DNA: TGTGCCAGCAGCTTGGTGGGGTACGAGCAGTACTTC.

This chain links TRBV11-2 with TRBJ1-6, with 7 bases fitting TRBD1. CDR1 is SGHAT and CDR2 is FQNNGV in the germline V gene. J was trimmed by 6 bases and V by 3 bases; bases with no gene match: 8. CDR3 length equals 16 residues. CDR3 sequence reads: CASSFGKGQSNSPLHF. CDR3 nucleotide sequence: TGTGCCAGCAGCTTTGGAAAGGGACAGTCTAATTCACCCCTCCACTTT. The full variable domain, completed using reference TRBV11-2 and TRBJ1-6, is EAGVAQSPRYKIIEKRQSVAFWCNPISGHATLYWYQQILGQGPKLLIQFQNNGVVDDSQLPKDRFSAERLKGVDSTLKIQPAKLEDSAVYLCASSFGKGQSNSPLHFGNGTRLTVT.

This rearrangement joins TRBV30 to TRBJ1-3, with D possibly being TRBD1 (6 bases). Germline lookup yields CDR1 GTSNPN and CDR2 SVGIG (reference sequence). V lost 1 base to trimming and J lost 0 bases, with 10 bases between them. The CDR3 has 15 amino acids. The CDR3 region has the DNA TGTGCCTGGAGTGGACAGGTCAGCTCTGGAAACACCATATATTTT. Residues: CAWSGQVSSGNTIYF.

J is TRBJ1-2 and V is TRBV4-2; 7 bases are a match to TRBD1. Germline trimming cut 2 bases from V and 3 bases from J; bases unmatched to any gene: 6. This CDR3 is 15 amino acids long. Germline V gene data show CDR1 as LGHNA and CDR2 as YNFKEQ. The CDR3 loop is CASSQPGQKYYGYTF. DNA of the CDR3: TGTGCCAGCAGCCAACCGGGACAGAAATACTATGGCTACACCTTC.

J is TRBJ2-1 and V is TRBV19; D is uncertain. Looked up from germline, CDR1 is LNHDA and CDR2 is SQIVND (reference sequence). This CDR3 has 11 residues. V was clipped by 6 bases and J by 7 bases, with 7 bases between them. DNA for the CDR3: TGTGCCAGTAGCCGATGGAATGAGCAGTTCTTC. It specifies CASSRWNEQFF.

The chain combines TRBV5-1 with TRBJ1-4; no definite D call. V was shortened by 5 bases and J by 5 bases, with 19 bases between the two germline ends. This CDR3 spans 16 amino acids. From germline, CDR1 is SGHRS and CDR2 YFSETQ. In DNA, the CDR3 is TGCGCCAGCAGTCCTAACCCCTCAGGACCGAATGAAAAACTGTTTTTT. Amino acids: CASSPNPSGPNEKLFF.

This chain uses TRBV10-3 with TRBJ1-2; D is unresolved. The germline V gene has CDR1 ENHRY and CDR2 SYGVKD. Between the trimmed V and J ends, which lost 6 bases and 2 bases, there was a span of 7 bases. The CDR3 is 12 residues long. The CDR3 DNA follows: TGTGCCATCAGCACACAAAACTATGGCTACACCTTC. Its translation is CAISTQNYGYTF.

The chain couples TRBV12-2 to TRBJ1-1; no DNA check was done on the table's D call, TRBD1. TRBV12-2 is termed a pseudogene. The CDR3 spans 18 residues. The DNA of the CDR3 is TGTGCAAGTCGCTCCCTCAAGGGACAGACGTTCATGAACACTGAAGCTTTCTTT. This sequence encodes CASRSLKGQTFMNTEAFF.

The chain carries TRBV18 and TRBJ2-2; D might be TRBD2 (5 bases). The CDR3 is 16 amino acids. The germline V gene has CDR1 KGHSH and CDR2 LQKENI. V was shortened by 3 bases and J by 0 bases, with 11 bases between the two germline ends. The CDR3 DNA reads as TGTGCCAGCTCACCTCTAGGCGGGTCGAACACCGGGGAGCTGTTTTTT. Protein: CASSPLGGSNTGELFF.

The chain uses TRBV5-1 and TRBJ1-4; the D gene is possibly TRBD1 (6 bases). In germline, CDR1 is SGHRS, CDR2 YFSETQ. The CDR3 length is 15 residues. The V end lost 1 base, the J end lost 8 bases, and 15 bases lay between the germline ends. The CDR3 DNA reads as TGCGCCAGCAGCTTGTCCTTGGGGGCTGAAGAAAAACTGTTTTTT. It is translated as CASSLSLGAEEKLFF.

This clone was found a few times. This chain uses TRBV12-3 or TRBV12-4 with TRBJ1-1; 7 nucleotides align to TRBD1. Trimming took 5 bases from V and 11 from J; bases not matched to a gene: 5. CDR3 size: 11 residues. The CDR3 bases are TGTGCCAGCAGTCAGGGGGTTGGGGCTTTCTTT. It yields the protein CASSQGVGAFF.

The chain couples TRBV3-1 (or the pseudogene TRBV3-2) to TRBJ2-5; 9 bases are shared with TRBD1. The CDR3 consists of 14 residues. V gave up 1 base and J gave up 4 bases; unmatched junction bases: 1. CDR1 LGHDT and CDR2 YNNKEL come from the germline V gene (reference sequence). CDR3 nucleotides: TGTGCCAGCAGCCAAGGGGACAGGGCAGAGACCCAGTACTTC. Translation gives CASSQGDRAETQYF.

The J gene is TRBJ1-4, the V gene TRBV11-2; D unresolved. The ends were cut back, 4 bases at V and 8 bases at J, with 8 bases in the middle. This CDR3 contains 12 residues. Germline V gene data show CDR1 as SGHAT and CDR2 as FQNNGV. The CDR3 region is CASSSSREKLFF. The CDR3 region has the DNA TGTGCCAGCAGCTCAAGTAGGGAAAAACTGTTTTTT.

The gene calls are TRBV19 and TRBJ2-7, with a weak D call TRBD2 (6 bases). V lost 8 bases to trimming and J lost 2 bases, with 13 bases between them. The CDR3 extends over 13 amino acids. Germline CDR1 reads LNHDA; CDR2 reads SQIVND (reference sequence). The CDR3 loop is CASSGTGAYEQYF. DNA for the CDR3: TGTGCCAGTTCCGGGACGGGAGCCTACGAGCAGTACTTC.

Details on this clone: The same CDR3 arises from other DNA sequences in this sample as well. The chain is built from TRBV7-2 and TRBJ1-5; D unclear. The CDR3 consists of 13 residues. Germline-derived CDR1 and CDR2 are SGHTA and FQGNSA. Trimming took 1 base from V and 3 from J, leaving 4 bases between them. The CDR3 reads CASSLESNQPQHF. In DNA form, the CDR3 reads TGTGCCAGCAGCTTAGAGTCCAATCAGCCCCAGCATTTT.